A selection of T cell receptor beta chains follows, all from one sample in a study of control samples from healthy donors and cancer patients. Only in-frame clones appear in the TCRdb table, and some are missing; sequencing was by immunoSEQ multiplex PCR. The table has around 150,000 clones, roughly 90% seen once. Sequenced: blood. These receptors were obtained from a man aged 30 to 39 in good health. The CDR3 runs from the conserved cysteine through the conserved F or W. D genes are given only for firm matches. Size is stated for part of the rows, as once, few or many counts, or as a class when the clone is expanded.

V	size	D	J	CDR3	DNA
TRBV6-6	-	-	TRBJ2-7	CASSLGGSGNYEQYF	TGTGCCAGCAGTCTCGGCGGTAGCGGAAACTACGAGCAGTACTTC
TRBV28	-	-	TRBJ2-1	CASSRALISYNEQFF	TGTGCCAGCAGTCGGGCCTTGATCTCCTACAATGAGCAGTTCTTC
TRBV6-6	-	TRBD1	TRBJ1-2	CASSYLETGNGYTF	TGTGCCAGCAGTTATCTTGAGACAGGGAATGGCTACACCTTC
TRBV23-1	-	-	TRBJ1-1	CASSRGGTEAFF	TGCGCCAGCAGTCGCGGAGGCACTGAAGCTTTCTTT
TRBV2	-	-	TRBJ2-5	CASEGDQETQYF	TGTGCCAGCGAAGGGGACCAAGAGACCCAGTACTTC
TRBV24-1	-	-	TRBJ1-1	CATSDGGLLNTEAFF	TGTGCCACCAGTGATGGGGGACTGCTGAACACTGAAGCTTTCTTT
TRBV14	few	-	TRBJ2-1	CASSQEAGTYNEQFF	TGTGCCAGCAGCCAAGAGGCAGGGACTTACAATGAGCAGTTCTTC
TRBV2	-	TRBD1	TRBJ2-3	CASSLEWTGGRDTQYF	TGTGCCAGCAGCCTAGAGTGGACAGGGGGTAGAGATACGCAGTATTTT
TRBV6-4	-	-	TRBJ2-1	CASSPGWETGNEQFF	TGTGCCAGCAGCCCGGGGTGGGAAACGGGAAATGAGCAGTTCTTC
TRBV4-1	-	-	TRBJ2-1	CASSQDEGRYNEQFF	TGCGCCAGCAGCCAAGACGAGGGGCGTTACAATGAGCAGTTCTTC
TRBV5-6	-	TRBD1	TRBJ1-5	CASSLGVQGVYQPQHF	TGTGCCAGCAGCTTGGGGGTCCAGGGGGTCTATCAGCCCCAGCATTTT
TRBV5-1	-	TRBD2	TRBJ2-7	CASSVTPLAGGYEQYF	TGCGCCAGCAGCGTGACTCCACTAGCGGGAGGTTACGAGCAGTACTTC
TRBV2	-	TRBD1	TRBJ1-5	CASNRQGSVQGQPQHF	TGTGCCAGCAATCGACAGGGAAGCGTGCAGGGTCAGCCCCAGCATTTT
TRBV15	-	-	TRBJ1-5	CATSPRSETQPQHF	TGTGCCACCAGCCCCCGGAGCGAGACGCAGCCCCAGCATTTT
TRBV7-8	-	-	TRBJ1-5	CASSSNPGYSNQPQHF	TGTGCCAGCAGCTCAAATCCTGGATATAGCAATCAGCCCCAGCATTTT
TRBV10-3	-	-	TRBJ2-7	CAISESGYEQYF	TGTGCCATCAGTGAGTCAGGTTACGAGCAGTACTTC
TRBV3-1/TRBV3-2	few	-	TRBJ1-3	CASSQYHGGVGNTIYF	TGTGCCAGCAGCCAATACCACGGGGGAGTTGGAAACACCATATATTTT
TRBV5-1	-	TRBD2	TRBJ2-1	CASSPGTSGRGGNEQFF	TGCGCCAGCAGCCCTGGGACTAGCGGGAGAGGTGGCAATGAGCAGTTCTTC
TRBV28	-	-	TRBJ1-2	CASGSYGYTF	TGTGCCAGCGGTTCCTATGGCTACACCTTC
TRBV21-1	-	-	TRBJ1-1	CASSHRDTEAFF	TGTGCCAGCAGCCATCGGGACACTGAAGCTTTCTTT
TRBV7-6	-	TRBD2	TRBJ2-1	CASSPMIAGASYNEQFF	TGTGCCAGCAGCCCGATGATAGCGGGGGCCAGCTACAATGAGCAGTTCTTC
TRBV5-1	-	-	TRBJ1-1	CASGLGDTEAFF	TGCGCCAGCGGACTCGGGGACACTGAAGCTTTCTTT
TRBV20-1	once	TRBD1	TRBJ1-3	CSASQGVDGNTIYF	TGCAGTGCTAGTCAGGGGGTGGATGGAAACACCATATATTTT